Following are 32 T cell receptor beta chains from one sample sequenced in a study of cytomegalovirus exposure and HLA in healthy donors. Both 60 Vbeta primers and 13 Jbeta primers went into the PCR. The protocol was immunoSEQ multiplex PCR, while the TCRdb copy is restricted to in-frame clones and leaves out a portion. The sample comprises 100,000 or so clones, around 70% of which are singletons, and roughly 1.2% rests with the top ten. Sequenced input: PBMCs. The receptor source for this set is a man between 35 and 55 years old in good health and CMV-seronegative.

The V gene is TRBV20-1, the J gene TRBJ1-2; D not certain. Trimming took 6 bases from V and 2 from J, leaving 7 bases between them. The CDR3 extends over 11 amino acids. Germline values: CDR1 DFQATT, CDR2 SNEGSKA (reference sequence). Written as DNA, the CDR3 is TGCAGTGCGGCCAGGAACTATGGCTACACCTTC. It specifies CSAARNYGYTF.

This chain uses TRBV7-9 with TRBJ2-7, with D tentatively TRBD2 (6 bases). Germline V gives CDR1 SEHNR, CDR2 FQNEAQ (reference sequence). CDR3 length: 14 amino acids. Trimming stripped 1 base from V and 6 bases from J, with 13 bases between. CDR3 in DNA: TGTGCCAGCAGCTTAGGGGCAGGGAGGTTCGAGCAGTACTTC. It encodes CASSLGAGRFEQYF.

The chain couples TRBV7-2 to TRBJ2-7, with TRBD2 identical over 9 bases. J lost 0 bases, V lost 0 bases, and 3 bases had no gene match. The CDR3 is 16 amino acids. Looked up from germline, CDR1 is SGHTA and CDR2 is FQGNSA. CDR3 DNA: TGTGCCAGCAGCTTAGCGCTGCGGGAGGGCTCCTACGAGCAGTACTTC. It encodes CASSLALREGSYEQYF.

This chain uses TRBV4-3 with TRBJ1-5; TRBD1 matches 10 bases. V was clipped by 3 bases and J by 2 bases; unmatched bases: 1. Germline V gene lookup returns CDR1 LGHNA and CDR2 YSLEER. The CDR3 runs 15 residues. CDR3 coding DNA: TGCGCCAGCAGCCAGGGGACAGGGGGCAATCAGCCCCAGCATTTT. As protein: CASSQGTGGNQPQHF.

There are a few counts of this clone. This chain connects TRBV6-1 to TRBJ2-7; maybe TRBD1 (7 bases). Germline V gene lookup returns CDR1 MNHNS and CDR2 SASEGT. Between the trimmed V and J ends, which lost 8 bases and 0 bases, there was a span of 14 bases. The CDR3 is 14 amino acids. In DNA, the CDR3 is TGTGCCAGCTCGGCGGGACAGATCTCCTACGAGCAGTACTTC. Residues: CASSAGQISYEQYF.

The rearrangement links TRBV4-1 to TRBJ1-1; weak D call: TRBD1 (5 bases). This CDR3 contains 15 residues. Looked up from germline, CDR1 is MGHRA and CDR2 is YSYEKL. V dropped 1 base and J dropped 0 bases, with 9 bases sitting between them. The CDR3 DNA reads as TGCGCCAGCAGCCAAGCTAGACAGCTGAACACTGAAGCTTTCTTT. Its translation: CASSQARQLNTEAFF.

This rearrangement joins TRBV6-4 to TRBJ2-5; D possibly corresponds to TRBD1 (5 bases). This CDR3 is built from 11 residues. Germline CDR1 is MRHNA and CDR2 is SNTAGT. The V gene lost 8 bases and the J gene lost 4 bases, with 8 bases spanning the gap. The CDR3 nucleotides are TGTGCCAGCCGCAGGGCAGAGACCCAGTACTTC. This codes for CASRRAETQYF.

This clone was counted only a few times. The chain combines TRBV7-8 with TRBJ1-5; perhaps TRBD1 as D (6 bases). The V and J ends lost 3 bases and 3 bases respectively, with 9 bases between them. CDR3 length equals 14 residues. The germline gives CDR1 SGHVS, CDR2 FQNEAQ. CDR3 in amino acids: CASSFHRDNQPQHF. CDR3 nucleotides: TGTGCCAGCAGCTTTCACAGGGACAATCAGCCCCAGCATTTT.

The V and J genes are TRBV6-5 and TRBJ2-5, with 8 bases matching TRBD2. This CDR3 has 15 amino acids. V gave up 6 bases and J gave up 6 bases; unmatched junction bases: 12. Germline CDR1 and CDR2: MNHEY and SVGAGI. CDR3 in DNA: TGTGCCAGCAGCCCCGGGAGCGGGAGTATCCAGACCCAGTACTTC. Translated, it gives CASSPGSGSIQTQYF.

This chain joins TRBV5-4 and TRBJ1-1; 7 nucleotides agree with TRBD1. The germline CDR1 and CDR2 sequences are SGHNT and YYREEE (reference sequence). The CDR3 totals 14 residues. The junction had 5 bases not matched to a gene; V was cut back by 4 bases and J by 2 bases. The CDR3 DNA is TGTGCCAGCAGCCCAACAGGGGCAAACACTGAAGCTTTCTTT. Its protein is CASSPTGANTEAFF. The whole variable domain, filled in from reference TRBV5-4 and TRBJ1-1, reads ETGVTQSPTHLIKTRGQQVTLRCSSQSGHNTVSWYQQALGQGPQFIFQYYREEENGRGNFPPRFSGLQFPNYSSELNVNALELDDSALYLCASSPTGANTEAFFGQGTRLTVV.

The chain links TRBV6-5 to TRBJ1-3; TRBD1 matches 7 bases. Germline loops: CDR1 MNHEY, CDR2 SVGAGI. This CDR3 has 15 residues. V trimming: 2 bases; J trimming: 7 bases; junction bases outside the gene matches: 8. CDR3 nucleotides: TGTGCCAGCAGTTACGAGACAGGGAGAGACAACACCATATATTTT. Encoded protein: CASSYETGRDNTIYF.

In this sample, this clone turned up a few times. This chain joins TRBV6-6 and TRBJ1-4; tentatively, D is TRBD1 (6 bases). Trimming removed 8 bases from V and 4 bases from J, with 14 bases in between. Germline V lookup: CDR1 MNHNY, CDR2 SVGAGI (reference sequence). The CDR3 is 14 residues long. CDR3: CASSRGAINEKLFF. CDR3 coding DNA: TGTGCCAGCTCTCGGGGGGCGATTAATGAAAAACTGTTTTTT.

The J gene is TRBJ1-1, the V gene TRBV5-4; D ambiguous. Trimming removed 4 bases at V and 3 bases at J, with 16 bases between. This CDR3 comprises 15 residues. Germline assignment: CDR1 SGHNT and CDR2 YYREEE (reference sequence). Here the CDR3 reads CASSPLEGLDTEAFF. The CDR3 DNA reads as TGTGCCAGCAGCCCCCTGGAGGGTTTGGACACTGAAGCTTTCTTT.

This chain links TRBV7-8 with TRBJ2-1, with 9 bases identical to TRBD2. Germline CDR1 SGHVS, CDR2 FQNEAQ. The CDR3 covers 17 residues. V lost 1 base, J lost 5 bases, and 9 bases stayed unmatched. DNA of the CDR3: TGTGCCAGCAGCTTAGGATCTGGACTAGCGAAAAACAATGAGCAGTTCTTC. Translating it yields CASSLGSGLAKNNEQFF. The variable domain in full, with the rest retrieved from reference TRBV7-8 and TRBJ2-1, is GAGVSQSPRYKVAKRGQDVALRCDPISGHVSLFWYQQALGQGPEFLTYFQNEAQLDKSGLPSDRFFAERPEGSVSTLKIQRTQQEDSAVYLCASSLGSGLAKNNEQFFGPGTRLTVL.

The rearrangement links TRBV4-1 to TRBJ2-1; D is possibly TRBD2 (6 bases). Trimming took 3 bases from V and 6 from J, leaving 18 bases between them. The CDR3 covers 16 residues. Germline values: CDR1 MGHRA, CDR2 YSYEKL. Here the CDR3 reads CASSQAGAGSRNEQFF. As DNA, the CDR3 is TGCGCCAGCAGCCAGGCTGGGGCGGGATCCCGCAATGAGCAGTTCTTC.

The chain carries TRBV6-5 and TRBJ2-7; the match to TRBD2 covers 10 bases. Germline V gene sequence: CDR1 MNHEY, CDR2 SVGAGI. V lost 6 bases, J lost 0 bases, and 5 bases stayed unmatched. The CDR3 is made up of 15 amino acids. The CDR3 protein is CASRYSGRPSYEQYF. CDR3 sequence (DNA): TGTGCCAGCAGATATAGCGGGAGGCCCTCCTACGAGCAGTACTTC.

This chain links TRBV11-2 with TRBJ1-1; no firm D call. The CDR3 is made up of 15 amino acids. V was clipped by 5 bases and J by 5 bases, with 18 bases between them. Germline V gene lookup returns CDR1 SGHAT and CDR2 FQNNGV. The chain's CDR3 is CASSRSNRGRTEAFF. The CDR3 nucleotides read TGTGCCAGCAGCCGATCCAACCGAGGGAGGACTGAAGCTTTCTTT.

V is TRBV19 and J is TRBJ1-2; 8 bases fit TRBD1. Germline V gene lookup returns CDR1 LNHDA and CDR2 SQIVND (reference sequence). The V gene end was trimmed by 5 bases and the J gene end by 2 bases; junction bases not matched to a gene: 4. This CDR3 spans 14 amino acids. CDR3: CASSWTGNNYGYTF. In DNA, the CDR3 is TGTGCCAGTAGTTGGACAGGGAACAACTATGGCTACACCTTC. The entire variable domain, with the rest obtained from reference TRBV19 and TRBJ1-2, is as follows: DGGITQSPKYLFRKEGQNVTLSCEQNLNHDAMYWYRQDPGQGLRLIYYSQIVNDFQKGDIAEGYSVSREKKESFPLTVTSAQKNPTAFYLCASSWTGNNYGYTFGSGTRLTVV.

V is TRBV5-4 and J is TRBJ1-2; TRBD1 is a possible D gene (5 bases). The CDR3 covers 16 residues. Trimming pared 6 bases from V and 6 bases from J, leaving 24 bases between. CDR1 SGHNT and CDR2 YYREEE come from the germline V gene (reference sequence). The CDR3 region has the DNA TGTGCCAGCACCTATCTGAATCGACAGTCCCCTGATGGCTACACCTTC. As protein: CASTYLNRQSPDGYTF.

CDR3 amino acids: CASSLGVAGPETQYF. The CDR3 DNA is TGTGCCAGCAGTTTGGGGGTAGCGGGGCCCGAGACCCAGTACTTC. The rearrangement uses TRBV28 and TRBJ2-5, with TRBD2 identical over 8 bases. V was clipped by 3 bases and J by 5 bases; unmatched bases: 8. The CDR3 has 15 residues. Germline V gives CDR1 MDHEN, CDR2 SYDVKM.

Note on this clone: The sample has other DNA sequences that encode this CDR3 too. The chain employs TRBV7-9 and TRBJ1-1; 8 bases are shared with TRBD1. CDR1 is SEHNR and CDR2 is FQNEAQ in the germline V gene (reference sequence). CDR3 length: 13 amino acids. V shed 3 bases and J 3 bases; nucleotides not matched to a gene: 0. CDR3 amino acids: CASSLTGDTEAFF. CDR3 DNA: TGTGCCAGCAGCTTGACAGGGGACACTGAAGCTTTCTTT.

The CDR3, as DNA: TGTGCCAGCACTACGTGGAGAACCGGGGAGCTGTTTTTT. Translation: CASTTWRTGELFF. The rearrangement links TRBV6-1 to TRBJ2-2; D is undetermined. The CDR3 consists of 13 residues. V dropped 7 bases and J dropped 5 bases, with 11 bases sitting between them. Germline V gives CDR1 MNHNS, CDR2 SASEGT.

This clone has only a few counts. The rearrangement joins TRBV6-1 to TRBJ2-7; possible D gene TRBD2, 5 bases. The CDR3 is 14 residues long. Germline-derived CDR1 and CDR2 are MNHNS and SASEGT. The ends were cut back, 4 bases at V and 0 bases at J, with 10 bases in the middle. CDR3 region: CASSGTHSSYEQYF. The CDR3 region has the DNA TGTGCCAGCAGTGGGACTCACAGCTCCTACGAGCAGTACTTC.

The CDR3 loop reads CASSPLGRGGSYEQYF. The CDR3 nucleotides are TGTGCCAGCAGTCCCCTGGGTAGGGGGGGCTCCTACGAGCAGTACTTC. The genes are TRBV27 and TRBJ2-7; TRBD2 might be the D (7 bases). Looked up from germline, CDR1 is MNHEY and CDR2 is SMNVEV (reference sequence). Trimming pared 5 bases from V and 0 bases from J, leaving 17 bases between. The CDR3 runs to 16 residues.

The chain carries TRBV7-9 and TRBJ1-1; 10 bases line up with TRBD1. V shed 3 bases, J shed 7 bases, and the junction held 5 bases outside the gene matches. The CDR3 is made up of 14 amino acids. The germline CDR1 and CDR2 sequences are SEHNR and FQNEAQ (reference sequence). Here the CDR3 DNA reads TGTGCCAGCAGCTTTCCGGACAGGGGGATTGAAGCTTTCTTT. Translated: CASSFPDRGIEAFF.

This chain joins TRBV6-5 and TRBJ2-1; D is ambiguous. Looked up from germline, CDR1 is MNHEY and CDR2 is SVGAGI. V dropped 4 bases and J dropped 2 bases, with 15 bases sitting between them. CDR3 size: 16 residues. The CDR3 here is CASSSGLAPPYNEQFF. DNA of the CDR3: TGTGCCAGCAGTTCTGGATTAGCCCCGCCCTACAATGAGCAGTTCTTC.

J is TRBJ1-2 and V is TRBV5-1; no reliable D call. CDR1 is SGHRS, CDR2 YFSETQ, per germline. V was pared by 4 bases and J by 4 bases, with 14 bases between. The CDR3 loop spans 14 amino acids. The CDR3 region is CASSPDSGIYGYTF. DNA for the CDR3: TGCGCCAGCAGCCCGGATTCCGGGATCTATGGCTACACCTTC.

V and J are TRBV7-8 and TRBJ2-5; TRBD2 matches at 10 bases. CDR1 is SGHVS, CDR2 FQNEAQ, per germline. V was pared by 1 base and J by 5 bases, with 4 bases of the junction left unmatched. The CDR3 is 15 amino acids. The CDR3: CASSLGEGLAETQYF. In nucleotides, the CDR3 is TGTGCCAGCAGCTTAGGAGAGGGACTAGCGGAGACCCAGTACTTC. Full variable domain (outside the CDR3, taken from reference TRBV7-8 and TRBJ2-5): GAGVSQSPRYKVAKRGQDVALRCDPISGHVSLFWYQQALGQGPEFLTYFQNEAQLDKSGLPSDRFFAERPEGSVSTLKIQRTQQEDSAVYLCASSLGEGLAETQYFGPGTRLLVL.

The chain is built from TRBV5-8 and TRBJ2-7, with 9 positions matching TRBD2. The CDR3 runs to 14 residues. V was pared by 6 bases and J by 4 bases, with 8 bases of the junction left unmatched. CDR1 is SGHTS and CDR2 is YDEGEE in the germline V gene. This CDR3 is CASTFGSGGYEQYF. The CDR3 DNA reads as TGTGCCAGCACCTTTGGTAGCGGGGGTTACGAGCAGTACTTC.

The rearrangement links TRBV6-4 to TRBJ1-1; TRBD1 agrees at 11 bases. The V gene end was trimmed by 0 bases and the J gene end by 6 bases; junction bases not matched to a gene: 9. CDR3 size: 17 residues. Germline loops: CDR1 MRHNA, CDR2 SNTAGT. CDR3 sequence reads: CASSDSTGTGGNAEAFF. DNA of the CDR3: TGTGCCAGCAGTGACTCGACGGGGACAGGGGGTAATGCTGAAGCTTTCTTT.

The chain couples TRBV4-2 to TRBJ1-3; TRBD1 is a possible D gene (5 bases). There are 17 residues in the CDR3. Trimming removed 4 bases at V and 2 bases at J, with 18 bases between. Germline CDR1 is LGHNA and CDR2 is YNFKEQ. The CDR3 spells CASSLGGEGRPGNTIYF. Written as DNA, the CDR3 is TGTGCCAGCAGCCTCGGGGGGGAGGGAAGGCCTGGAAACACCATATATTTT.

J is TRBJ1-6 and V is TRBV28, with 12 nucleotides matching TRBD1. The CDR3 runs to 15 residues. V gave up 6 bases and J gave up 9 bases; unmatched junction bases: 6. Germline lookup yields CDR1 MDHEN and CDR2 SYDVKM. The CDR3 is CASRGGTGGPSPLHF. CDR3 DNA sequence: TGTGCCAGCAGGGGAGGGACAGGGGGCCCTTCACCCCTCCACTTT.